This T cell receptor beta chain was sequenced for a study of blood T cell repertoires in COVID-19. CDR3 size: 17 residues. Germline V gene data show CDR1 as LNHDA and CDR2 as SQIVND (reference sequence). V was cut by 3 bases and J by 0 bases, with 14 bases left in between. Here immunoSEQ multiplex PCR was the method, and the copy in TCRdb shows in-frame clones only, minus some. In the table there are 150,000 to 200,000 clones, approximately 84% of which are singletons. The chain employs TRBV19 and TRBJ2-2; TRBD2 might be the D (5 bases). Sequencing used peripheral blood. The clonotype comes from a woman of 80 years or more with acute or convalescent COVID-19. The CDR3 protein is CASSIEGIRANTGELFF. The CDR3 nucleotides read TGTGCCAGTAGTATTGAGGGTATCCGGGCGAACACCGGGGAGCTGTTTTTT.